Presented here are 32 T cell receptor beta chains from one specimen sequenced in a study of T cells after yellow fever vaccination. TCRdb ran MiXCR on the 5' RACE reads and lists one entry per CDR3 protein. Of 250,000 to 300,000 distinct CDR3 sequences listed, roughly 5.2% are singletons. The sample consisted of CD4+ T cells sorted from PBMCs, taken on the day of the yellow fever booster vaccination. The source of these receptors is a man younger than 35 who received the YFV17D yellow fever vaccine.

The chain recombines TRBV4-3 with TRBJ1-4; the match to TRBD1 covers 8 bases. V dropped 3 bases and J dropped 10; count of bases not matched to a gene: 10. This CDR3 is 15 amino acids long. Germline V gene sequence: CDR1 LGHNA, CDR2 YSLEER. The CDR3 sequence: CASSHGDRSFGKLFF. For the CDR3, the DNA is TGCGCCAGCAGCCACGGGGACAGGTCTTTCGGAAAACTGTTTTTT.

The chain recombines TRBV5-1 with TRBJ2-2; D is possibly TRBD2 (6 bases). The CDR3 consists of 16 residues. V lost 0 bases and J lost 4, with 13 bases in between. In germline, CDR1 is SGHRS, CDR2 YFSETQ. CDR3 sequence: CASSLDFSGSTGELFF. The CDR3 DNA follows: TGCGCCAGCAGCTTGGATTTTTCCGGGAGCACCGGGGAGCTGTTTTTT.

This sequence joins TRBV7-3 and TRBJ2-1, with 9 positions matching TRBD1. The CDR3 totals 12 residues. V gave up 5 bases and J gave up 10 bases; unmatched junction bases: 3. CDR1 SGHTA and CDR2 FQGTGA come from the germline V gene. The CDR3 DNA reads TGTGCCAGCAGCCGACAGGGGGGCGAGCAGTTCTTC. Its translation is CASSRQGGEQFF.

The rearrangement joins TRBV20-1 to TRBJ2-7, with 9 nucleotides matching TRBD1. V dropped 3 bases and J dropped 4; count of bases not matched to a gene: 7. From germline, CDR1 is DFQATT and CDR2 SNEGSKA (reference sequence). This CDR3 comprises 14 residues. The CDR3 nucleotides are TGCAGTGCTAGCAAGGGACAGGGAAGATACGAGCAGTACTTC. The encoded protein is CSASKGQGRYEQYF.

This clonotype was picked up a small number of times. The V and J genes are TRBV5-1 and TRBJ2-3; perhaps D is TRBD1 or TRBD2 (5 bases each). Germline assignment: CDR1 SGHRS and CDR2 YFSETQ. The CDR3 spans 15 residues. Trimming stripped 4 bases from V and 5 bases from J, with 17 bases between. DNA for the CDR3: TGCGCCAGCAGCCAGCCGGGACCGGCGGGAGATACGCAGTATTTT. Its protein product is CASSQPGPAGDTQYF.

The gene calls are TRBV7-8 and TRBJ2-7; D possibly corresponds to TRBD1 (6 bases). Germline V CDR1 and CDR2: SGHVS, FQNEAQ. This CDR3 comprises 15 residues. V was cut by 5 bases and J by 0 bases, with 14 bases left in between. CDR3 sequence: CASSILQGNSYEQYV. The CDR3 DNA sequence: TGTGCCAGCAGCATACTACAGGGAAACTCCTACGAGCAGTACGTC.

The chain joins TRBV3-1 to TRBJ2-5; 9 bases are shared with TRBD2. This CDR3 is 14 amino acids long. The germline V gene has CDR1 LGHDT and CDR2 YNNKEL (reference sequence). J gave up 4 bases and V 3 bases, and 3 bases lay outside the gene matches. The CDR3 nucleotides read TGTGCCAGCAGCCACCAACTAGCGGGAGAGACCCAGTACTTC. Protein product: CASSHQLAGETQYF.

This clonotype was seen many times. This chain uses TRBV12-3 or TRBV12-4 with TRBJ1-2, with D maybe TRBD1 (5 bases). The CDR3 length is 13 residues. The ends were cut back, 3 bases at V and 7 bases at J, with 12 bases in the middle. The CDR3: CASSFIQGSGYTF. CDR3 bases: TGTGCCAGCAGTTTTATCCAGGGAAGTGGCTACACCTTC.

This clonotype was seen more than once but under ten times. The genes are TRBV3-1 and TRBJ2-3, with D unclear. The V and J ends lost 0 bases and 14 bases respectively, with 12 bases between them. This CDR3 spans 12 amino acids. Germline CDR1 reads LGHDT; CDR2 reads YNNKEL (reference sequence). DNA for the CDR3: TGTGCCAGCAGCCAAGAGACGGTTCGGCGGTATTTT. Amino acid sequence: CASSQETVRRYF.

This chain uses TRBV19 with TRBJ1-5; the D is unclear. Germline lookup yields CDR1 LNHDA and CDR2 SQIVND (reference sequence). The CDR3 runs 12 residues. V was shortened by 5 bases and J by 6 bases, with 8 bases between the two germline ends. The CDR3 here is CASSDLGQPQHF. In nucleotides, the CDR3 is TGTGCCAGTAGTGACCTCGGTCAGCCCCAGCATTTT.

V usage is TRBV12-3 or TRBV12-4 and J usage is TRBJ1-2; perhaps TRBD1 as D (6 bases). Trimming stripped 6 bases from V and 6 bases from J, with 14 bases between. The CDR3 has 13 residues. Here the CDR3 reads CASSKQGADGYTF. As DNA, the CDR3 is TGTGCCAGCAGCAAACAGGGAGCGGATGGCTACACCTTC.

This clonotype was picked up many times. The chain carries TRBV14 and TRBJ1-4, with 11 bases matching TRBD1. J was trimmed by 8 bases and V by 4 bases; bases with no gene match: 3. Germline CDR1 SGHDN, CDR2 FVKESK. This CDR3 is built from 14 residues. Here the CDR3 reads CASSPGTGGEKLFF. The DNA of the CDR3 is TGTGCCAGCAGCCCGGGGACAGGGGGAGAAAAACTGTTTTTT. The entire variable domain, with the rest obtained from reference TRBV14 and TRBJ1-4, is as follows: EAGVTQFPSHSVIEKGQTVTLRCDPISGHDNLYWYRRVMGKEIKFLLHFVKESKQDESGMPNNRFLAERTGGTYSTLKVQPAELEDSGVYFCASSPGTGGEKLFFGSGTQLSVL.

This clonotype was observed many times. The chain couples TRBV18 to TRBJ2-3, with 8 bases that match TRBD2. The CDR3 consists of 16 residues. V lost 6 bases to trimming and J lost 3 bases; unmatched junction nucleotides: 11. Germline lookup yields CDR1 KGHSH and CDR2 LQKENI. The CDR3 coding sequence is TGTGCCAGCTCCCCGACCTCGGGACTAGGGACAGATACGCAGTATTTT. It encodes CASSPTSGLGTDTQYF.

The table lists this clonotype with a few counts. CDR3 amino acids: CASSLFQGNEQFF. CDR3 coding DNA: TGTGCCAGCAGTTTATTTCAGGGCAATGAGCAGTTCTTC. The gene calls are TRBV27 and TRBJ2-1; possibly TRBD1 for D (5 bases). Trimming pared 1 base from V and 6 bases from J, leaving 7 bases between. Germline CDR1 reads MNHEY; CDR2 reads SMNVEV (reference sequence). This CDR3 has 13 amino acids.

The table lists this clonotype with a few counts. The chain is built from TRBV4-3 and TRBJ1-3; D is unresolved. This CDR3 is built from 14 residues. Germline lookup yields CDR1 LGHNA and CDR2 YSLEER. The V and J ends lost 1 base and 0 bases respectively, with 4 bases between them. The DNA of the CDR3 is TGCGCCAGCAGCCAAGCGAACTCTGGAAACACCATATATTTT. Protein product: CASSQANSGNTIYF.

The CDR3 DNA sequence: TGTGCCAGCAGCATCGCTGGACTTCTCAATGAGCAGTTCTTC. Residues: CASSIAGLLNEQFF. The chain has TRBV7-9 and TRBJ2-1; D may be TRBD2 (5 bases). Trimming stripped 5 bases from V and 6 bases from J, with 14 bases between. This CDR3 spans 14 amino acids. From germline, CDR1 is SEHNR and CDR2 FQNEAQ (reference sequence).

This clonotype was found a few times. This chain connects TRBV10-3 to TRBJ1-1; no clear D gene. The CDR3 has 13 residues. CDR1 ENHRY and CDR2 SYGVKD come from the germline V gene. The germline V and J ends were trimmed by 4 bases and 1 base, with 7 bases remaining between them. The DNA of the CDR3 is TGTGCCATCAGTGTCGGCGGGAACACTGAAGCTTTCTTT. It yields the protein CAISVGGNTEAFF.

The chain couples TRBV5-1 to TRBJ2-3, with D perhaps TRBD2 (5 bases). There are 15 residues in the CDR3. V lost 3 bases to trimming and J lost 3 bases, with 14 bases between them. CDR1 SGHRS and CDR2 YFSETQ come from the germline V gene. The CDR3 sequence: CASSSPGEGTDTQYF. CDR3 in DNA: TGCGCCAGCAGCTCCCCAGGCGAGGGAACAGATACGCAGTATTTT.

The chain is built from TRBV30 and TRBJ1-1; D is uncertain. Germline V gene data show CDR1 as GTSNPN and CDR2 as SVGIG (reference sequence). There are 15 residues in the CDR3. The ends were cut back, 1 base at V and 3 bases at J, with 15 bases in the middle. The DNA for the CDR3 is TGTGCCTGGAGTGCCTTTTCGGGCGCGCACACTGAAGCTTTCTTT. This encodes CAWSAFSGAHTEAFF.

The chain combines TRBV9 with TRBJ2-3, with 8 bases fitting TRBD2. The CDR3 spans 17 residues. Per the germline V gene, CDR1 is SGDLS and CDR2 is YYNGEE. V gave up 4 bases and J gave up 0 bases; unmatched junction bases: 10. CDR3 loop: CASSSLVAGTSTDTQYF. CDR3 nucleotides: TGTGCCAGCAGCTCTCTGGTAGCGGGAACTAGCACAGATACGCAGTATTTT.

V gene TRBV6-1 combines with J gene TRBJ1-2, with 9 bases aligning to TRBD1. Germline V gives CDR1 MNHNS, CDR2 SASEGT. V lost 6 bases and J lost 4; bases outside the gene matches: 9. CDR3 length equals 15 residues. This CDR3 reads CASRIQGAYTYGYTF. The CDR3 DNA reads as TGTGCCAGCAGAATACAGGGGGCGTACACCTATGGCTACACCTTC.

This chain joins TRBV5-1 and TRBJ1-5; no clear D gene. V shed 3 bases and J shed 4 bases, with 8 bases lying between them. CDR3 length equals 13 residues. Germline V CDR1 and CDR2: SGHRS, YFSETQ. The CDR3 here is CASSYDGNQPQHF. As DNA, the CDR3 is TGCGCCAGCAGCTATGACGGGAATCAGCCCCAGCATTTT.

This clonotype has a handful of counts. The chain uses TRBV7-9 and TRBJ1-1; 7 nucleotides align to TRBD1. Trimming took 6 bases from V and 3 from J; bases not matched to a gene: 10. The CDR3 spans 15 residues. Per the germline V gene, CDR1 is SEHNR and CDR2 is FQNEAQ (reference sequence). CDR3 coding DNA: TGTGCCAGCAGACAACGCCCGACAGGGTACACTGAAGCTTTCTTT. This encodes CASRQRPTGYTEAFF.

This clonotype was seen many times. The chain links TRBV6-5 to TRBJ2-3; D assignment may be TRBD1 or TRBD2 (6 bases each). V gave up 0 bases and J gave up 2 bases, with 15 bases separating them. Germline V gene lookup returns CDR1 MNHEY and CDR2 SVGAGI. The CDR3 runs 17 residues. The DNA for the CDR3 is TGTGCCAGCAGTTACTCGTGGTCGGGGGCTCTCACAGATACGCAGTATTTT. Translating it yields CASSYSWSGALTDTQYF.

In nucleotides, the CDR3 is TGTGCCAGCAGACCAGGGGGCCTAACTTACACCGGGGAGCTGTTTTTT. Amino acid sequence: CASRPGGLTYTGELFF. The chain couples TRBV28 to TRBJ2-2, with TRBD1 matching 8 bases. The CDR3 sequence is 16 residues long. The germline V gene encodes CDR1 MDHEN and CDR2 SYDVKM. The junction had 9 bases not matched to a gene; V was cut back by 6 bases and J by 3 bases.

This clonotype showed up just a few times. The chain is built from TRBV28 and TRBJ2-2; perhaps TRBD1 as D (5 bases). Looked up from germline, CDR1 is MDHEN and CDR2 is SYDVKM. The CDR3 totals 13 residues. V lost 2 bases to trimming and J lost 7 bases, with 8 bases between them. CDR3 sequence: CASSLQGGGELFF. The CDR3 coding sequence is TGTGCCAGCAGTTTACAGGGTGGCGGGGAGCTGTTTTTT.

This clonotype has a count of ten or more. J is TRBJ1-1 and V is TRBV25-1; D gene unclear. Trimming took 6 bases from V and 1 from J, leaving 3 bases between them. The CDR3 loop spans 11 amino acids. Germline V CDR1 and CDR2: MGHDK, SYGVNS. The CDR3 sequence is CASSKNTEAFF. For the CDR3, the DNA is TGTGCCAGCAGCAAGAACACTGAAGCTTTCTTT.

The rearrangement joins TRBV5-1 to TRBJ1-2, with a possible D match to TRBD1 (6 bases). CDR3 length: 16 amino acids. The V gene lost 1 base and the J gene lost 4 bases, with 17 bases spanning the gap. Germline assignment: CDR1 SGHRS and CDR2 YFSETQ. The CDR3 DNA sequence: TGCGCCAGCAGCTTGTCCTTTCAACAGGGAAGCTATGGCTACACCTTC. Encoded protein: CASSLSFQQGSYGYTF.

This sequence joins TRBV5-8 and TRBJ2-1; unclear D gene. CDR3 length: 15 amino acids. V was shortened by 3 bases and J by 0 bases, with 10 bases between the two germline ends. Germline values: CDR1 SGHTS, CDR2 YDEGEE. This chain's CDR3 is CASSSTASSYNEQFF. The CDR3 DNA reads TGTGCCAGCAGCTCCACAGCCAGCTCCTACAATGAGCAGTTCTTC. Using reference TRBV5-8 and TRBJ2-1 for the parts outside the CDR3, the full variable domain is EAGVTQSPTHLIKTRGQQATLRCSPISGHTSVYWYQQALGLGLQFLLWYDEGEERNRGNFPPRFSGRQFPNYSSELNVNALELEDSALYLCASSSTASSYNEQFFGPGTRLTVL.

The chain links TRBV7-2 to TRBJ2-5, with D possibly matching TRBD2 (6 bases). This CDR3 comprises 13 residues. Germline lookup yields CDR1 SGHTA and CDR2 FQGNSA. Trimming pared 3 bases from V and 3 bases from J, leaving 8 bases between. CDR3 nucleotide sequence: TGTGCCAGCAGCTTCGGGGGTAAAGAGACCCAGTACTTC. Encoded protein: CASSFGGKETQYF.

There are many counts of this clonotype. V is TRBV4-3 and J is TRBJ2-7; 9 bases map to TRBD2. Germline V lookup: CDR1 LGHNA, CDR2 YSLEER. This CDR3 is built from 16 residues. V lost 4 bases, J lost 2 bases, and 9 bases stayed unmatched. The CDR3 loop is CASSPSLASGAYEQYF. DNA for the CDR3: TGCGCCAGCAGCCCCTCGCTTGCTAGCGGGGCCTACGAGCAGTACTTC.

The chain carries TRBV20-1 and TRBJ2-3; D uncertain. The CDR3 consists of 17 residues. Germline-derived CDR1 and CDR2 are DFQATT and SNEGSKA (reference sequence). The ends were cut back, 1 base at V and 2 bases at J, with 19 bases in the middle. CDR3 sequence: CSARAPATGFYTDTQYF. Written as DNA, the CDR3 is TGCAGTGCTAGAGCTCCCGCCACCGGGTTCTACACAGATACGCAGTATTTT.